The rows below give T cell receptor beta chains drawn from one sample of a study of T cell responses to AZD1222 COVID-19 vaccine. TCRdb keeps only in-frame clones here, not all; method: immunoSEQ multiplex PCR. The table has tens of thousands of clones, about four fifths seen once. This specimen consisted of peripheral blood, obtained 28 days after the second AZD1222 dose. The origin of the receptors is an adult who received the AZD1222 COVID-19 vaccine. The CDR3 runs from the conserved cysteine through the conserved F or W. The D gene is left open where the match is weak. Clone size, where shown, is once, few, many, or a class for clones that have expanded.

v_gene	d_gene	j_gene	abundance	CDR3aa	CDR3nt
TRBV29-1	TRBD2	TRBJ2-2	-	CSTASGRGSGELFF	TGCAGCACTGCTAGCGGGAGGGGTTCCGGGGAGCTGTTTTTT
TRBV16	TRBD1	TRBJ1-1	-	CASSQGFGQADTEAFF	TGTGCCAGCAGCCAGGGATTCGGACAGGCCGACACTGAAGCTTTCTTT
TRBV6-6	-	TRBJ2-5	-	CASSYMGNRETQYF	TGTGCCAGCAGTTACATGGGGAACCGAGAGACCCAGTACTTC
TRBV4-1	TRBD2	TRBJ2-5	-	CASSQDRTSGMAETQYF	TGCGCCAGCAGCCAGGACCGGACTAGCGGGATGGCAGAGACCCAGTACTTC
TRBV4-1	-	TRBJ1-1	few	CASSPGGARNTEAFF	TGCGCCAGCAGCCCAGGAGGGGCGCGGAACACTGAAGCTTTCTTT
TRBV21-1	-	TRBJ2-2	-	CASSKGFANTGELFF	TGTGCCAGCAGCAAGGGGTTCGCGAACACCGGGGAGCTGTTTTTT
TRBV18	-	TRBJ1-3	-	CASSPQSDSGNTIYF	TGTGCCAGCTCACCACAGAGCGACTCTGGAAACACCATATATTTT
TRBV19	TRBD1	TRBJ2-3	few	CASSIVGGLTDTQYF	TGTGCCAGTAGTATAGTAGGGGGCCTCACAGATACGCAGTATTTT
TRBV7-9	-	TRBJ1-3	-	CASSPKKRGNTIYF	TGTGCCAGCAGCCCGAAAAAAAGGGGAAACACCATATATTTT
TRBV7-9	-	TRBJ1-2	-	CASSLEGTNF	TGTGCCAGCAGCTTAGAGGGGACCAACTTC
TRBV28	-	TRBJ1-5	once	CASSLYGGLGQPQHF	TGTGCCAGCAGTTTATATGGGGGTTTGGGGCAGCCCCAGCATTTT
TRBV5-1	TRBD1	TRBJ2-2	-	CASSRDRGNTGELFF	TGCGCCAGCAGCCGGGACAGGGGGAACACCGGGGAGCTGTTTTTT
TRBV6-5	-	TRBJ1-1	-	CATSRQPGTEAFF	TGTGCCACCTCAAGACAGCCGGGCACTGAAGCTTTCTTT
TRBV7-2	-	TRBJ2-1	-	CASSLVGTYNEQFF	TGTGCCAGCAGCTTAGTGGGGACCTACAATGAGCAGTTCTTC
TRBV5-1	TRBD1	TRBJ2-7	-	CASSLSWTGAREQYF	TGCGCCAGCAGCTTGTCTTGGACAGGGGCCAGGGAGCAGTACTTC
TRBV6-4	-	TRBJ2-7	once	CASRGVPSARTYEQYF	TGTGCCAGCAGAGGAGTTCCTAGCGCGCGAACCTACGAGCAGTACTTC
TRBV7-3	-	TRBJ2-1	-	CASSLRVGAEYNEQFF	TGTGCCAGCAGCTTACGTGTGGGAGCCGAATACAATGAGCAGTTCTTC
TRBV9	-	TRBJ2-3	-	CASSVSPTDTQYF	TGTGCCAGCAGTGTTAGCCCCACAGATACGCAGTATTTT
TRBV5-6	TRBD1	TRBJ1-6	-	CASSPGTGTVNSPLHF	TGTGCCAGCAGCCCCGGGACAGGGACGGTTAATTCACCCCTCCACTTT
TRBV28	-	TRBJ1-1	-	CASGRGGFSSPEAFF	TGTGCCAGCGGACGCGGGGGGTTCTCTAGCCCTGAAGCTTTCTTT
TRBV27	TRBD2	TRBJ2-7	-	CASTKALAGGHEQYF	TGTGCCAGCACCAAAGCCTTAGCGGGAGGACACGAGCAGTACTTC
TRBV28	-	TRBJ1-1	-	CASSSVRDPMWAFF	TGTGCCAGCAGTTCTGTGCGGGATCCCATGTGGGCTTTCTTT
TRBV7-2	-	TRBJ1-1	-	CASGPRFSMNTEAFF	TGTGCCAGCGGACCGAGGTTTTCAATGAACACTGAAGCTTTCTTT
TRBV7-9	TRBD1	TRBJ2-5	medium-sized	CASRPGQVETQYF	TGTGCCAGCAGACCAGGACAGGTGGAGACCCAGTACTTC
TRBV28	-	TRBJ2-6	-	CASSFLGTGANVLTF	TGTGCCAGCAGTTTCTTAGGGACTGGGGCCAACGTCCTGACTTTC
TRBV28	-	TRBJ1-5	once	CASSLGRQYYQPQHF	TGTGCCAGCAGTTTGGGCAGGCAGTACTATCAGCCCCAGCATTTT
TRBV6-2/TRBV6-3	-	TRBJ1-1	once	CASSYGGQGTEAFF	TGTGCCAGCAGTTACGGGGGGCAGGGCACTGAAGCTTTCTTT
TRBV30	TRBD2	TRBJ2-1	-	CAARLAGVYDEQFF	TGTGCCGCCAGACTAGCGGGAGTGTACGATGAGCAGTTCTTC
TRBV27	TRBD1	TRBJ1-2	-	CASSLSGGQVGRNYGYTF	TGTGCCAGCAGTTTATCCGGGGGACAGGTTGGGCGGAACTATGGCTACACCTTC
TRBV5-4	-	TRBJ1-2	-	CASSLNGGAIGYTF	TGTGCCAGCAGCTTGAACGGGGGAGCTATCGGCTACACCTTC
TRBV7-2	TRBD2	TRBJ2-1	-	CASSFRGEHNEQFF	TGTGCCAGCAGCTTCCGGGGGGAGCACAATGAGCAGTTCTTC
TRBV7-2	TRBD1	TRBJ2-7	-	CASSGSPGQGHEQYF	TGTGCCAGCAGCGGGAGTCCGGGACAGGGCCACGAGCAGTACTTC
TRBV11-2	-	TRBJ2-1	-	CASSEGIYNEQFF	TGTGCCAGCAGCGAAGGGATATACAATGAGCAGTTCTTC
TRBV6-2/TRBV6-3	TRBD1	TRBJ1-2	-	CASSWDSVYGYTF	TGTGCCAGCAGCTGGGACAGCGTCTATGGCTACACCTTC
TRBV24-1	TRBD1	TRBJ1-2	-	CATSDSTGTAYGYTF	TGTGCCACCAGTGATTCAACCGGGACAGCCTATGGCTACACCTTC
TRBV19	-	TRBJ1-1	-	CASRGPNTEAFF	TGTGCCAGTCGGGGTCCCAACACTGAAGCTTTCTTT
TRBV28	-	TRBJ2-7	once	CASSPGQLYEQYF	TGTGCCAGCAGTCCAGGACAACTCTACGAGCAGTACTTC
TRBV7-2	-	TRBJ2-3	-	CASSSSGTDTQYF	TGTGCCAGCAGTTCCTCTGGCACAGATACGCAGTATTTT
TRBV3-1/TRBV3-2	-	TRBJ1-5	-	CASSQGAGVSQPQHF	TGTGCCAGCAGCCAAGGAGCGGGAGTGAGTCAGCCCCAGCATTTT
TRBV28	TRBD1	TRBJ1-1	-	CASRIQGANTEAFF	TGTGCCAGCAGGATACAGGGGGCGAACACTGAAGCTTTCTTT
TRBV27	-	TRBJ1-4	-	CASSFQNNEKLFF	TGTGCCAGCAGTTTTCAAAATAATGAAAAACTGTTTTTT
TRBV4-1	TRBD2	TRBJ2-2	-	CASSQVFGRGGTGELFF	TGCGCCAGCAGCCAAGTCTTCGGGCGGGGGGGAACCGGGGAGCTGTTTTTT
TRBV3-1/TRBV3-2	TRBD2	TRBJ2-3	-	CASSEGTSGREQYF	TGTGCCAGCAGCGAAGGGACTAGCGGGAGGGAGCAGTATTTT
TRBV18	TRBD2	TRBJ2-5	-	CATRTSGRPKETQYF	TGTGCCACCCGGACTAGCGGGAGGCCGAAAGAGACCCAGTACTTC
TRBV10-2	-	TRBJ1-2	-	CASSELEGSPGYGYTF	TGCGCCAGCAGTGAGTTGGAGGGCTCCCCGGGCTATGGCTACACCTTC
TRBV5-5	TRBD2	TRBJ2-5	-	CASSPSGRAGETQYF	TGTGCCAGCAGCCCTAGCGGGAGGGCCGGGGAGACCCAGTACTTC
TRBV5-6	-	TRBJ1-2	-	CASSNGPYGYTF	TGTGCCAGCAGCAACGGACCCTATGGCTACACCTTC